This paragraph reports one TCR beta chain. The data belong to a study of T cell changes during pregnancy in multiple sclerosis. Some clones are missing from TCRdb's copy, which holds only in-frame ones; the method was immunoSEQ multiplex PCR. The table shows some 38,000 clones, with about 90% occurring only once. The receptor was isolated from a female donor in good health, enrolled as a control in a pregnancy study. The input for sequencing was CD4+ T cells from peripheral blood mononuclear cells, taken in the second trimester of pregnancy.

CDR3 coding DNA: TGTGCCAGCAGCCCCTCTAGTAACACCGGGGAGCTGTTTTTT. Amino acids: CASSPSSNTGELFF. J is TRBJ2-2 and V is TRBV7-9; D is undetermined. Germline assignment: CDR1 SEHNR and CDR2 FQNEAQ (reference sequence). The length of the CDR3 is 14 residues. Trimming stripped 5 bases from V and 2 bases from J, with 9 bases between. Together with reference TRBV7-9 and TRBJ2-2, the CDR3 gives the full variable domain: DTGVSQNPRHKITKRGQNVTFRCDPISEHNRLYWYRQTLGQGPEFLTYFQNEAQLEKSRLLSDRFSAERPKGSFSTLEIQRTEQGDSAMYLCASSPSSNTGELFFGEGSRLTVL.